A selection of T cell receptor beta chains follows, all from one sample in a study of vaccination and CD4 T cells after COVID-19. MiXCR, applied by TCRdb to the PCR reads, yields one record per CDR3 protein. This table holds about 27,000 distinct CDR3 sequences, around 64% found once. Antigens of these TCRs are unknown. The starting material was CD4+ T cells from blood, cultured in vitro, obtained after SARS-CoV-2 vaccination. The receptors shown here come from a human donor who received a COVID-19 vaccine. Both conserved end residues are part of each CDR3. Each record gives: D gene, J gene, V gene, clone size, CDR3 protein, CDR3 DNA. D genes are given only for firm matches. Expanded clones get a size class; other rows say once, few or many, or leave the size out.

>.|TRBJ1-5|TRBV20-1|.
CSARVGRVGNQPQHF
TGCAGTGCTAGAGTGGGCAGGGTCGGCAATCAGCCCCAGCATTTT
>.|TRBJ1-5|TRBV5-3|.
CASSLGQDAQPQHF
TGTGCCAGCAGCTTGGGTCAGGACGCTCAGCCCCAGCATTTT
>TRBD2|TRBJ2-2|TRBV6-1|few
CASSLAGGTGELFF
TGTGCCAGCAGTCTAGCGGGGGGGACCGGGGAGCTGTTTTTT
>.|TRBJ2-5|TRBV5-4|.
CASSPDPMRQETQYF
TGTGCCAGCAGCCCGGATCCTATGCGGCAAGAGACCCAGTACTTC
>.|TRBJ2-2|TRBV20-1|once
CSARAGAGNTGELFF
TGCAGTGCTAGAGCAGGAGCGGGGAACACCGGGGAGCTGTTTTTT
>TRBD1|TRBJ1-3|TRBV20-1|.
CSVRDRLGNTIYF
TGCAGTGTACGGGACAGGTTAGGAAACACCATATATTTT
>.|TRBJ2-3|TRBV30|.
CAWSPARGYTDTQYF
TGTGCCTGGAGCCCAGCGAGGGGGTACACAGATACGCAGTATTTT
>TRBD2|TRBJ2-4|TRBV11-2|.
CASSSLTGGTKNIQYF
TGTGCCAGCAGCTCCTTGACGGGGGGTACCAAAAACATTCAGTACTTC
>.|TRBJ1-1|TRBV15|few
CATSLDRNTEAFF
TGTGCCACCAGCCTAGACCGGAACACTGAAGCTTTCTTT
>.|TRBJ1-4|TRBV20-1|few
CSAGELAFEKLFF
TGCAGTGCAGGGGAGTTAGCGTTTGAAAAACTGTTTTTT
>TRBD1|TRBJ1-5|TRBV6-1|once
CASRISPGGSTDQPQHF
TGTGCCAGCAGGATCTCACCAGGGGGCTCGACAGATCAGCCCCAGCATTTT
>TRBD1|TRBJ2-7|TRBV5-1|.
CASSVASGTDSYEQYF
TGCGCCAGCAGCGTTGCATCCGGGACAGACTCCTACGAGCAGTACTTC
>TRBD2|TRBJ2-5|TRBV7-7|few
CASSLAAGGPETQYF
TGTGCCAGCAGCTTAGCAGCGGGGGGGCCCGAGACCCAGTACTTC
>TRBD1|TRBJ1-1|TRBV30|few
CAGKKDRDTEAFF
TGTGCCGGGAAGAAGGACAGGGACACTGAAGCTTTCTTT
>TRBD2|TRBJ2-1|TRBV24-1|.
CATSDPGTSAESINEQFF
TGTGCCACCAGTGACCCCGGGACTAGCGCGGAGTCGATCAATGAGCAGTTCTTC
>.|TRBJ1-5|TRBV28|few
CASRVGDQPQHF
TGTGCCAGCAGGGTCGGGGATCAGCCCCAGCATTTT
>TRBD2|TRBJ2-7|TRBV20-1|.
CSAILAGGNYEQYF
TGCAGTGCGATTCTAGCGGGGGGAAACTACGAGCAGTACTTC
>.|TRBJ1-3|TRBV6-5|.
CASSYRSGHSGNTIYF
TGTGCCAGCAGTTACCGAAGCGGGCACTCTGGAAACACCATATATTTT
>.|TRBJ2-3|TRBV24-1|large
CATSDLVNPQYF
TGTGCCACCAGTGATTTGGTGAACCCGCAGTATTTT
>.|TRBJ2-3|TRBV6-5|few
CASSYGLGSAGTDTQYF
TGTGCCAGCAGTTACGGGTTAGGTAGCGCCGGCACAGATACGCAGTATTTT
>TRBD1|TRBJ2-3|TRBV2|.
CASKEGASTDTQYF
TGTGCCAGCAAAGAGGGGGCAAGCACAGATACGCAGTATTTT
>.|TRBJ2-3|TRBV7-2|.
CASSSSDPTDTQYF
TGTGCCAGCAGCTCCTCTGACCCCACAGATACGCAGTATTTT
>.|TRBJ1-1|TRBV20-1|once
CSARTGPDTEAFF
TGCAGTGCTAGAACAGGGCCGGACACTGAAGCCTTCTTT
>TRBD2|TRBJ2-1|TRBV20-1|.
CSARGLGLAGSYNEQFF
TGCAGTGCTAGAGGCTTGGGACTAGCGGGTTCCTACAATGAGCAGTTCTTC
>.|TRBJ1-1|TRBV12-5|.
CASGLVRGNTEAFF
TGTGCTAGTGGTTTAGTCAGGGGGAACACTGAAGCTTTCTTT
>TRBD2|TRBJ2-1|TRBV24-1|.
CATSDSWEGNEQFF
TGTGCCACCAGTGATTCGTGGGAGGGCAATGAGCAGTTCTTC
>.|TRBJ2-1|TRBV24-1|.
CAMTRSSYNEQFF
TGTGCCATGACACGCAGCTCCTACAATGAGCAGTTCTTC
>TRBD1|TRBJ2-5|TRBV20-1|.
CSARDQDRGGETQYF
TGCAGTGCTAGAGATCAGGACAGGGGTGGGGAGACCCAGTACTTC
>TRBD1|TRBJ2-2|TRBV19|.
CASSSPGGSNTGELFF
TGTGCCAGTAGTTCACCAGGGGGTTCGAACACCGGGGAGCTGTTTTTT
>TRBD1|TRBJ2-2|TRBV24-1|medium-sized
CATSDPGTGTTGELFF
TGTGCCACCAGTGACCCCGGGACAGGGACCACCGGGGAGCTGTTTTTT
>.|TRBJ1-1|TRBV19|.
CASSPPLRGSEAFF
TGTGCCAGTAGTCCCCCCTTAAGGGGATCTGAAGCTTTCTTT
>TRBD2|TRBJ2-3|TRBV11-3|few
CASSLGFGGAEDTQYF
TGTGCCAGCAGCTTAGGATTCGGGGGGGCCGAAGATACGCAGTATTTT
>.|TRBJ1-2|TRBV6-2/TRBV6-3|.
CASSEGWGLNYGYTF
TGTGCCAGCAGTGAGGGATGGGGACTTAACTATGGCTACACCTTC
>.|TRBJ1-2|TRBV7-3|once
CASSLTGPTAYGYTF
TGTGCCAGCAGCTTAACGGGCCCGACAGCCTATGGCTACACCTTC
>.|TRBJ1-6|TRBV10-2|.
CASSEFNRNSPLHF
TGCGCCAGCAGTGAGTTCAACAGAAACTCACCCCTCCACTTT
>.|TRBJ2-1|TRBV6-1|.
CASSRYNEQFF
TGTGCCAGCAGTAGATACAATGAGCAGTTCTTC
>.|TRBJ2-2|TRBV21-1|few
CASSKGSGGSYTGELFF
TGTGCCAGCAGCAAGGGTAGCGGGGGATCCTACACCGGGGAGCTGTTTTTT
>.|TRBJ1-1|TRBV20-1|.
CSARDRANTEAFF
TGCAGTGCTAGAGACAGGGCGAACACTGAAGCTTTCTTT
>.|TRBJ2-3|TRBV19|.
CASSSPSRSYTQYF
TGTGCCAGTAGTAGTCCATCCCGGAGTTATACGCAGTATTTT
>.|TRBJ2-3|TRBV7-2|.
CASSPRVTDTQYF
TGTGCCAGCAGCCCCCGCGTGACAGATACGCAGTATTTT
>.|TRBJ1-5|TRBV7-8|few
CASSLIGRQRSNQPQHF
TGTGCCAGCAGCTTAATTGGCCGCCAGCGTAGCAATCAGCCCCAGCATTTT
>TRBD2|TRBJ2-1|TRBV30|few
CAWSVPLSGGRDEQFF
TGTGCCTGGAGTGTACCGTTATCTGGGGGGAGGGATGAGCAGTTCTTC
>.|TRBJ1-6|TRBV6-1|.
CASSPEGGARGNSPLHF
TGTGCCAGCAGCCCAGAGGGGGGGGCGCGTGGTAATTCACCCCTCCACTTT
>.|TRBJ2-3|TRBV30|.
CAWSGPSTCTDTQYF
TGTGCCTGGAGTGGGCCGTCGACTTGTACAGATACGCAGTATTTT
>TRBD2|TRBJ2-3|TRBV5-1|.
CASSLAGESTDTQYF
TGCGCCAGCAGCTTAGCGGGGGAGAGCACAGATACGCAGTATTTT
>TRBD1|TRBJ2-3|TRBV2|.
CASTGTALGTQYF
TGTGCCAGCACCGGGACAGCATTAGGTACGCAGTATTTT
>.|TRBJ1-4|TRBV6-1|.
CASSTTVSNEKLFF
TGTGCCAGCAGCACGACAGTTTCTAATGAAAAACTGTTTTTT
>TRBD1|TRBJ1-2|TRBV27|.
CASSFRQGASANYGYTF
TGTGCCAGCAGTTTTAGACAGGGGGCATCAGCAAACTATGGCTACACCTTC
>.|TRBJ2-2|TRBV7-6|.
CASSLSPESTGELFF
TGTGCCAGCAGCTTATCCCCCGAATCCACCGGGGAGCTGTTTTTT
>.|TRBJ2-5|TRBV23-1|.
CASSQSTNGGEKETQYF
TGCGCCAGCAGTCAATCCACCAACGGGGGTGAGAAAGAGACCCAGTACTTC
>TRBD2|TRBJ2-5|TRBV5-4|few
CASSLKGAGGGETQYF
TGTGCCAGCAGCTTGAAGGGAGCGGGGGGTGGAGAGACCCAGTACTTC